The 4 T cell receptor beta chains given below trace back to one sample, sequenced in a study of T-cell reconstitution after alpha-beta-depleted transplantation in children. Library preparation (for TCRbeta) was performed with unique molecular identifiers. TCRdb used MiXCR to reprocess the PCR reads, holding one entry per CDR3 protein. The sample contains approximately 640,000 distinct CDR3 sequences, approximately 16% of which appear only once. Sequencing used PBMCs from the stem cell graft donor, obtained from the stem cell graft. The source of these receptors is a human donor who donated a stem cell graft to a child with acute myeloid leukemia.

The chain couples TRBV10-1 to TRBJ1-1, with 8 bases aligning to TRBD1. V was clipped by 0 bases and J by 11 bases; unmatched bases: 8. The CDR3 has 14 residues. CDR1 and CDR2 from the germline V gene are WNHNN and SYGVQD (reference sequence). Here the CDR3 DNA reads TGCGCCAGCAGTGAGTCCAACAGCCGGGACAGGGCTTTCTTT. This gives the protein CASSESNSRDRAFF.

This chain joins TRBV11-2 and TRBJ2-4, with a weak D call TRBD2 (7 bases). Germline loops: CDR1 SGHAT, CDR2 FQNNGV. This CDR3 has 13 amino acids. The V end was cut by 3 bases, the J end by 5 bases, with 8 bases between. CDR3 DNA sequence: TGTGCCAGCAGCTTCGGGGGGCAAAACATTCAGTACTTC. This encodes CASSFGGQNIQYF. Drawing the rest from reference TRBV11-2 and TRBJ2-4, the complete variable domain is EAGVAQSPRYKIIEKRQSVAFWCNPISGHATLYWYQQILGQGPKLLIQFQNNGVVDDSQLPKDRFSAERLKGVDSTLKIQPAKLEDSAVYLCASSFGGQNIQYFGAGTRLSVL.

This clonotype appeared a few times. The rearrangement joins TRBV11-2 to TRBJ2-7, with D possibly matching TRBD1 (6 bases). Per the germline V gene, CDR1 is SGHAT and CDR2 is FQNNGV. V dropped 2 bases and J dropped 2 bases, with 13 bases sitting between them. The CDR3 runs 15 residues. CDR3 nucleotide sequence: TGTGCCAGCAGCTTATCAACACAGGGTCCCTACGAGCAGTACGTC. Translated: CASSLSTQGPYEQYV.

Written as DNA, the CDR3 is TGTGCCTGCCCCGGGACAGGGGGCTACGAGCAGTACTTC. This codes for CACPGTGGYEQYF. The chain has TRBV30 and TRBJ2-7, with 11 bases fitting TRBD1. The germline gives CDR1 GTSNPN, CDR2 SVGIG (reference sequence). There are 13 residues in the CDR3. The V segment lost 6 bases and the J segment 3 bases; nucleotides outside the gene matches: 4.